This TCR beta chain derives from a study of response to subunit inactivated influenza vaccine. MiXCR was run by TCRdb on the RT-PCR reads, yielding one entry per CDR3 protein. The table has more than 400,000 distinct CDR3 sequences, approximately 11% seen once. This clonotype was counted a few times. There are 12 residues in the CDR3. Per the germline V gene, CDR1 is LGHDT and CDR2 is YNNKEL (reference sequence). V was cut by 2 bases and J by 9 bases, with 8 bases left in between. The starting material was PBMCs from blood, obtained roughly 47 days after vaccination. The chain employs TRBV3-1 and TRBJ2-1; D may be TRBD2 (5 bases). This clonotype originated in a man aged 50-59 years who received an inactivated influenza vaccine. The chain's CDR3 is CASSQSGTEQFF. In DNA form, the CDR3 reads TGTGCCAGCAGCCAAAGCGGCACTGAGCAGTTCTTC.